A selection of T cell receptor beta chains follows, all from one sample in a study of regulatory T cells in long-lasting Graves disease. One entry per CDR3 protein results from TCRdb running MiXCR on the multiplex PCR reads. This table holds roughly 500,000 distinct CDR3 sequences, 14% found once. The same data also went into a second study, on T cells in Graves' hyperthyroidism and ophthalmopathy.

Sequences were derived from peripheral blood mononuclear cells (PBMCs), sampled at new diagnosis, from a patient treated with antithyroid drugs. These receptor sequences come from a woman aged 45 to 65 with Graves disease. Each CDR3 is given with its conserved first and last residue. A D gene is named only where the DNA matches it firmly. Size is omitted from some rows. Given values are once, few, many or a class for expanded clones.

V gene: TRBV7-8
D gene: -
clone size: many
J gene: TRBJ2-3
CDR3 DNA: TGTGCCAGCAGAGGGCGCTTCACAGATACGCAGTATTTT
CDR3 protein: CASRGRFTDTQYF

V gene: TRBV20-1
D gene: TRBD1
clone size: many
J gene: TRBJ1-6
CDR3 DNA: TGCAGTGCTAGAGAACAGGGGGCGCTTACCTATAATTCACCCCTCCACTTT
CDR3 protein: CSAREQGALTYNSPLHF

V gene: TRBV9
D gene: -
clone size: -
J gene: TRBJ2-1
CDR3 DNA: TGTGCCAGCAGCCTCCGGGAAGTCGAGTTCTTC
CDR3 protein: CASSLREVEFF

V gene: TRBV7-9
D gene: -
clone size: many
J gene: TRBJ2-1
CDR3 DNA: TGTGCCAGCAGCTTAACTTCCGGGATTGGAGTCAATGAGCAGTTCTTC
CDR3 protein: CASSLTSGIGVNEQFF

V gene: TRBV7-8
D gene: -
clone size: few
J gene: TRBJ1-3
CDR3 DNA: TGTGCCAGCAGCTCCGGACAGCAAAGCTCTGGAAACACCATATATTTT
CDR3 protein: CASSSGQQSSGNTIYF

V gene: TRBV5-5
D gene: -
clone size: -
J gene: TRBJ1-1
CDR3 DNA: TGTGCCAGCAGCGTAGGTGGTTTAGGGGGCACTGAAGCTTTCTTT
CDR3 protein: CASSVGGLGGTEAFF

V gene: TRBV4-1
D gene: -
clone size: many
J gene: TRBJ1-1
CDR3 DNA: TGCGCCAGCAGCCAAGGTGTGAACACTGAAGCTTTCTTT
CDR3 protein: CASSQGVNTEAFF

V gene: TRBV20-1
D gene: -
clone size: few
J gene: TRBJ2-5
CDR3 DNA: TGCAGTGCTAGCCCGGGATACTCCCAAGAGACCCAGTACTTC
CDR3 protein: CSASPGYSQETQYF

V gene: TRBV18
D gene: -
clone size: many
J gene: TRBJ2-3
CDR3 DNA: TGTGCCAGCTCACCATTTCCAGATACGCAGTATTTT
CDR3 protein: CASSPFPDTQYF

V gene: TRBV30
D gene: -
clone size: many
J gene: TRBJ2-1
CDR3 DNA: TGTGCCTGGGACAGGGGAGGGTATGAGCAGTTCTTC
CDR3 protein: CAWDRGGYEQFF

V gene: TRBV28
D gene: TRBD1
clone size: -
J gene: TRBJ2-6
CDR3 DNA: TGTGCCAGCAGGACCGGTGGGACAGGGTCTGGGGCCAACGTCCTGACTTTC
CDR3 protein: CASRTGGTGSGANVLTF

V gene: TRBV28
D gene: TRBD2
clone size: many
J gene: TRBJ2-7
CDR3 DNA: TGTGCCAGCAGTCAGCGGGAGCGCGACGAGCAGTACTTC
CDR3 protein: CASSQRERDEQYF

V gene: TRBV11-2
D gene: TRBD2
clone size: many
J gene: TRBJ2-1
CDR3 DNA: TGTGCCAGCACGGCCAGGACTAGCGGGATGAGGACCTACAATGAGCAGTTCTTC
CDR3 protein: CASTARTSGMRTYNEQFF

V gene: TRBV4-2
D gene: TRBD2
clone size: many
J gene: TRBJ2-1
CDR3 DNA: TGTGCCAGCAGCTCCAAGATGTCGCTAGCGGGCTACAATGAGCAGTTCTTC
CDR3 protein: CASSSKMSLAGYNEQFF

V gene: TRBV27
D gene: -
clone size: few
J gene: TRBJ2-7
CDR3 DNA: TGTGCCAGCAGTTTGGGGGCCAACGGCTACGAGCAGTACTTC
CDR3 protein: CASSLGANGYEQYF

V gene: TRBV30
D gene: TRBD1
clone size: few
J gene: TRBJ2-7
CDR3 DNA: TGTGCCTGGGACAGGGCCGAACCCTTCTACGAGCAGTACTTC
CDR3 protein: CAWDRAEPFYEQYF

V gene: TRBV12-3/TRBV12-4
D gene: TRBD2
clone size: many
J gene: TRBJ2-1
CDR3 DNA: TGTGCCAGCAGTCCGACTAGCGGGATCGACAATGAGCAGTTCTTC
CDR3 protein: CASSPTSGIDNEQFF

V gene: TRBV2
D gene: -
clone size: many
J gene: TRBJ2-3
CDR3 DNA: TGTGCCACCCCCCGAGGGGGGAGGGACCTTACGCAGTATTTT
CDR3 protein: CATPRGGRDLTQYF

V gene: TRBV7-3
D gene: TRBD2
clone size: -
J gene: TRBJ2-1
CDR3 DNA: TGTGCCAGCAGCTTGGGGACTAGTATCAATGAGCAGTTCTTC
CDR3 protein: CASSLGTSINEQFF

V gene: TRBV5-1
D gene: -
clone size: many
J gene: TRBJ1-1
CDR3 DNA: TGCGCCAGCAGCGTACAGGGACGGGTCACTGAAGCTTTCTTT
CDR3 protein: CASSVQGRVTEAFF

V gene: TRBV2
D gene: -
clone size: many
J gene: TRBJ1-4
CDR3 DNA: TGTGCCAGCAGTGACGGGGGGATGGATGAAAAACTGTTTTTT
CDR3 protein: CASSDGGMDEKLFF

V gene: TRBV30
D gene: -
clone size: -
J gene: TRBJ2-7
CDR3 DNA: TGTGCCTGGAGTGGTTCCAGGGGGGTTTACGAGCAGTACTTC
CDR3 protein: CAWSGSRGVYEQYF

V gene: TRBV10-2
D gene: -
clone size: few
J gene: TRBJ2-5
CDR3 DNA: TGCGCCAGCAGTGAGGGGAGTAGTCAAGAGACCCAGTACTTC
CDR3 protein: CASSEGSSQETQYF

V gene: TRBV2
D gene: -
clone size: many
J gene: TRBJ2-3
CDR3 DNA: TGTGCCAGCAGGGCCACTGGCTACACAGATACGCAGTATTTT
CDR3 protein: CASRATGYTDTQYF

V gene: TRBV5-5
D gene: -
clone size: -
J gene: TRBJ1-5
CDR3 DNA: TGTGCCAGCAGCCTGAATCCGGGGGATCAGCCCCAGCATTTT
CDR3 protein: CASSLNPGDQPQHF

V gene: TRBV3-1
D gene: -
clone size: many
J gene: TRBJ2-5
CDR3 DNA: TGTGCCAGCAGCCAAGAGGGCAGCCAAGAGACCCAGTACTTC
CDR3 protein: CASSQEGSQETQYF

V gene: TRBV30
D gene: TRBD1
clone size: few
J gene: TRBJ2-5
CDR3 DNA: TGTGCCTGGAGTAGACAGGGTCCGGAGACCCAGTACTTC
CDR3 protein: CAWSRQGPETQYF

V gene: TRBV24-1
D gene: -
clone size: once
J gene: TRBJ1-2
CDR3 DNA: TGTGCCACCAGTGATTTTGACAGAAATGGCTACACCTTC
CDR3 protein: CATSDFDRNGYTF

V gene: TRBV9
D gene: -
clone size: many
J gene: TRBJ1-2
CDR3 DNA: TGTGCCAGCAGCGTAGAGCAGGGTTCCTATGGCTACACCTTC
CDR3 protein: CASSVEQGSYGYTF

V gene: TRBV20-1
D gene: -
clone size: many
J gene: TRBJ1-2
CDR3 DNA: TGCAGTGCTAGTCCAGTCAACTATGGCTACACCTTC
CDR3 protein: CSASPVNYGYTF

V gene: TRBV5-1
D gene: TRBD1
clone size: -
J gene: TRBJ2-2
CDR3 DNA: TGCGCCAGCAGCCAACGACAGGGGACCGGGGAGCTGTTTTTT
CDR3 protein: CASSQRQGTGELFF

V gene: TRBV7-9
D gene: TRBD1
clone size: -
J gene: TRBJ2-7
CDR3 DNA: TGTGCCAGCAGCTCGGGACAGGGAAATGGCGAGCAGTACTTC
CDR3 protein: CASSSGQGNGEQYF

V gene: TRBV28
D gene: -
clone size: -
J gene: TRBJ2-7
CDR3 DNA: TGTGCCAGCAGTACCGACACCCCCGTGGGCGAGCAGTACTTC
CDR3 protein: CASSTDTPVGEQYF

V gene: TRBV5-4
D gene: -
clone size: few
J gene: TRBJ2-5
CDR3 DNA: TGTGCCAGCGGGTCCGTTATGCATGAGACCCAGTACTTC
CDR3 protein: CASGSVMHETQYF

V gene: TRBV20-1
D gene: -
clone size: many
J gene: TRBJ2-5
CDR3 DNA: TGCAGTGCTAGGTTGATGGGGGCTCCCCTAGAGACCCAGTACTTC
CDR3 protein: CSARLMGAPLETQYF

V gene: TRBV12-3/TRBV12-4
D gene: TRBD1
clone size: many
J gene: TRBJ2-7
CDR3 DNA: TGTGCCAGCAGCATCGGGACAGGACACTACGAGCAGTACTTC
CDR3 protein: CASSIGTGHYEQYF

V gene: TRBV3-1
D gene: -
clone size: many
J gene: TRBJ1-1
CDR3 DNA: TGTGCCAGCAGCCAAGAACCGGTCTCGTCCACTGAAGCTTTCTTT
CDR3 protein: CASSQEPVSSTEAFF

V gene: TRBV12-3/TRBV12-4
D gene: -
clone size: many
J gene: TRBJ1-1
CDR3 DNA: TGTGCCAGCAGTTTACGGCGGATGAACACTGAAGCTTTCTTT
CDR3 protein: CASSLRRMNTEAFF

V gene: TRBV20-1
D gene: TRBD2
clone size: -
J gene: TRBJ2-7
CDR3 DNA: TGCAGTGCTAGTGAACCGGGACTAGGGGTATACGAGCAGTACTTC
CDR3 protein: CSASEPGLGVYEQYF

V gene: TRBV12-3/TRBV12-4
D gene: TRBD2
clone size: many
J gene: TRBJ2-1
CDR3 DNA: TGTGCCAGCAGTCCCAGGGGACTAGCGGGAGTCAATGAGCAGTTCTTC
CDR3 protein: CASSPRGLAGVNEQFF

V gene: TRBV28
D gene: TRBD2
clone size: many
J gene: TRBJ2-7
CDR3 DNA: TGTGCCAGCAGTCCTCGGAGAGTAGCGGGGAACTCCTACGAGCAGTACTTC
CDR3 protein: CASSPRRVAGNSYEQYF

V gene: TRBV4-1
D gene: -
clone size: -
J gene: TRBJ1-1
CDR3 DNA: TGCGCCAGCAGCCAGTTTTCAGAAGCTTTCTTT
CDR3 protein: CASSQFSEAFF

V gene: TRBV27
D gene: -
clone size: many
J gene: TRBJ2-7
CDR3 DNA: TGTGCCAGCAGTACCTCGGACCGTCTTGATTACGAGCAGTACTTC
CDR3 protein: CASSTSDRLDYEQYF

V gene: TRBV24-1
D gene: TRBD1
clone size: few
J gene: TRBJ2-7
CDR3 DNA: TGTGCCACCAGTGCCCCACAGGGGTCCTCTTACGAGCAGTACTTC
CDR3 protein: CATSAPQGSSYEQYF

V gene: TRBV7-9
D gene: TRBD2
clone size: -
J gene: TRBJ2-1
CDR3 DNA: TGTGCCAGCAGCTTAACCTCCCGGCCTAGCGGGAGGGGTGGTGAGCAGTTCTTC
CDR3 protein: CASSLTSRPSGRGGEQFF

V gene: TRBV5-1
D gene: TRBD2
clone size: -
J gene: TRBJ2-2
CDR3 DNA: TGCGCCAGCAGACTAGCGGGAGTGGTTATCGGGGAGCTGTTTTTT
CDR3 protein: CASRLAGVVIGELFF

V gene: TRBV28
D gene: TRBD2
clone size: many
J gene: TRBJ2-2
CDR3 DNA: TGTGCCAGCAGTTTGGAAGGAGCGGGAGGGCCAACCGGGGAGCTGTTTTTT
CDR3 protein: CASSLEGAGGPTGELFF

V gene: TRBV28
D gene: TRBD2
clone size: many
J gene: TRBJ2-7
CDR3 DNA: TGTGCCAGCAGTTTGTTTCCTAGCGGGACTCGCTACGAGCAGTACTTC
CDR3 protein: CASSLFPSGTRYEQYF

V gene: TRBV5-1
D gene: -
clone size: -
J gene: TRBJ1-4
CDR3 DNA: TGCGCCAACAGCTTGGCCCCAGAAAGGGTTATCGAAAAACTGTTTTTT
CDR3 protein: CANSLAPERVIEKLFF

V gene: TRBV28
D gene: -
clone size: many
J gene: TRBJ2-1
CDR3 DNA: TGTGCCAGCAGTTTCGGGGTAGCGACCTGGCTATCTGGCTCCTACAATGAGCAGTTCTTC
CDR3 protein: CASSFGVATWLSGSYNEQFF

V gene: TRBV6-5
D gene: -
clone size: few
J gene: TRBJ1-5
CDR3 DNA: TGTGCCAGCAGTTACCAGTGGGGGCCCCAGCATTTT
CDR3 protein: CASSYQWGPQHF

V gene: TRBV12-3/TRBV12-4
D gene: TRBD2
clone size: many
J gene: TRBJ2-1
CDR3 DNA: TGTGCCAGCCTCCCGGGACTAGCGGGAGGGGTTGAGCAGTTCTTC
CDR3 protein: CASLPGLAGGVEQFF

V gene: TRBV27
D gene: TRBD2
clone size: many
J gene: TRBJ2-1
CDR3 DNA: TGTGCCAGCAGTTTAGCGGGAGGGCTCTACAATGAGCAGTTCTTC
CDR3 protein: CASSLAGGLYNEQFF

V gene: TRBV7-6
D gene: -
clone size: -
J gene: TRBJ2-2
CDR3 DNA: TGTGCCAGCAGCGCCTTGTCCGGGGAGCTGTTTTTT
CDR3 protein: CASSALSGELFF